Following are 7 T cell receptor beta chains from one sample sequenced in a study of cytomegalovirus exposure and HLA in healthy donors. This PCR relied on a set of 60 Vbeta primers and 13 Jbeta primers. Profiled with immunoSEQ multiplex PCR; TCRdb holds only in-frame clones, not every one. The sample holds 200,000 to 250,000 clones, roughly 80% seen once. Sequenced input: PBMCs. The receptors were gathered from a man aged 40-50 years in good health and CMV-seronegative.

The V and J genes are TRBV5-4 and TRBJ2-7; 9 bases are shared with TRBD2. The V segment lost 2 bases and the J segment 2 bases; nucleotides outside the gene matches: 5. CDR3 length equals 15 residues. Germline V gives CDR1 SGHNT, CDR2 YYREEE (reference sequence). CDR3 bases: TGTGCCAGCAGCTTTAAGGCGGGAGGGGCCTACGAGCAGTACTTC. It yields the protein CASSFKAGGAYEQYF.

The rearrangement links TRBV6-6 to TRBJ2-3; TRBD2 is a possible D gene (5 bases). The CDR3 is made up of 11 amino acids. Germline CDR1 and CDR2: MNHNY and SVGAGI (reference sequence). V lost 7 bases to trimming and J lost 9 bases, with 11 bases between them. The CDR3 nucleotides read TGTGCCAGCAATGACTGGGAGACGCAGTATTTT. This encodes CASNDWETQYF.

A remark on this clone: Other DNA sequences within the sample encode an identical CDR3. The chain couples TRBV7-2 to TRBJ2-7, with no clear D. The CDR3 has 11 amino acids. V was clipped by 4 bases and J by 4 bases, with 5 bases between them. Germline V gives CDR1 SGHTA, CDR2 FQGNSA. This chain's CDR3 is CASSSFYEQYF. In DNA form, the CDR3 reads TGTGCCAGCAGCTCCTTTTACGAGCAGTACTTC.

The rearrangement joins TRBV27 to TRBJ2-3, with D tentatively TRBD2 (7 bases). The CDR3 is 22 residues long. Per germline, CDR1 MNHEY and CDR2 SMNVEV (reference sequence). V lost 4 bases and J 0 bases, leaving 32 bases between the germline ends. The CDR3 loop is CASSSNPVARGGGSLSTDTQYF. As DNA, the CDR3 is TGTGCCAGCAGTTCCAACCCGGTTGCTCGGGGCGGGGGCAGTTTAAGCACAGATACGCAGTATTTT.

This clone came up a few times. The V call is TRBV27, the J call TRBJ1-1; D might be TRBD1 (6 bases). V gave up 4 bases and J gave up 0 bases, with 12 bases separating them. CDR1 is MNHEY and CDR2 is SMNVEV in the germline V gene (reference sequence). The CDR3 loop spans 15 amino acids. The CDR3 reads CASSSFDRLNTEAFF. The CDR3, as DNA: TGTGCCAGCAGTTCCTTCGACAGGTTGAACACTGAAGCTTTCTTT.

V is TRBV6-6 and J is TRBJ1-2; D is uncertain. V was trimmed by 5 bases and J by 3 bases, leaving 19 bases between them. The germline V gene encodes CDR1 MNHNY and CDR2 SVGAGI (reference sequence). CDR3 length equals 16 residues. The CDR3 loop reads CASSGRAGLDDYGYTF. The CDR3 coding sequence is TGTGCCAGCAGTGGTCGTGCGGGTTTAGACGACTATGGCTACACCTTC.

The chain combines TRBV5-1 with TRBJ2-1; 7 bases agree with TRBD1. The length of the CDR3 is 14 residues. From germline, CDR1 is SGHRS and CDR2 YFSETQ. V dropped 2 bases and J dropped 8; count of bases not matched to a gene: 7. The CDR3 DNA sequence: TGCGCCAGCAGCTTTAAACAGGGGTTCTATGAGCAGTTCTTC. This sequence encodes CASSFKQGFYEQFF. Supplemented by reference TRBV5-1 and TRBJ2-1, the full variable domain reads KAGVTQTPRYLIKTRGQQVTLSCSPISGHRSVSWYQQTPGQGLQFLFEYFSETQRNKGNFPGRFSGRQFSNSRSEMNVSTLELGDSALYLCASSFKQGFYEQFFGPGTRLTVL.